One and the same sample provided the 19 T cell receptor beta chains below, sequenced in a study of CD8+ T cells in alopecia areata (dated by TCRdb to between 2017 and 2018). The library was produced with the immunoSEQ multiplex PCR assay. RNA was extracted from all samples and reverse transcribed into cDNA, which served as template for TCR sequencing. Sourced from immuneACCESS, this table was stored by TCRdb with only in-frame sequences that have V and J called. A share of the clones is absent; for the studies checked, an unresolved V gene accounts for under half, and the remainder has no known explanation. This sample comprises some 150,000 clones, more than 45% of them detected only once. The ten largest account for approximately 20% of the sample. Per the publication, the time point label means: baseline before oral tofacitinib. The material was CD8+ T cells sorted from blood, obtained at week 0. These receptors all come from a human donor with alopecia areata.

The V gene is TRBV10-3, the J gene TRBJ2-7; D not resolved. Per the germline V gene, CDR1 is ENHRY and CDR2 is SYGVKD. The CDR3 has 13 residues. V lost 0 bases to trimming and J lost 4 bases, with 7 bases between them. The CDR3 here is CAISESAQYEQYF. The CDR3, as DNA: TGTGCCATCAGTGAGTCGGCACAATACGAGCAGTACTTC.

This chain connects TRBV6-5 to TRBJ2-2, with no clear D. Trimming removed 6 bases from V and 0 bases from J, with 11 bases in between. Germline V gives CDR1 MNHEY, CDR2 SVGAGI. The CDR3 length is 15 residues. The CDR3 DNA reads as TGTGCCAGCAGCATGACAAACGCGAACACCGGGGAGCTGTTTTTT. This sequence encodes CASSMTNANTGELFF.

The chain uses TRBV27 and TRBJ2-1; TRBD1 aligns across 9 bases. CDR1 is MNHEY and CDR2 is SMNVEV in the germline V gene (reference sequence). CDR3 length: 15 amino acids. V was pared by 3 bases and J by 6 bases, with 6 bases of the junction left unmatched. CDR3: CASSFMGTGSNEQFF. CDR3 nucleotides: TGTGCCAGCAGTTTTATGGGGACAGGGTCCAATGAGCAGTTCTTC.

The table lists this clone with a few counts. This chain links TRBV6-5 with TRBJ2-3; D unresolved. Trimming took 0 bases from V and 1 from J, leaving 8 bases between them. Germline assignment: CDR1 MNHEY and CDR2 SVGAGI. This CDR3 has 15 amino acids. In DNA form, the CDR3 reads TGTGCCAGCAGTTACTCGACTGTGGGCACAGATACGCAGTATTTT. Translated, it gives CASSYSTVGTDTQYF.

V usage is TRBV13 and J usage is TRBJ1-5; D ambiguous. V lost 2 bases and J 4 bases, leaving 3 bases between the germline ends. CDR1 is PRHDT and CDR2 is FYEKMQ in the germline V gene (reference sequence). The length of the CDR3 is 12 residues. For the CDR3, the DNA is TGTGCCAGCAGCTTACAGAATCAGCCCCAGCATTTT. This codes for CASSLQNQPQHF.

The chain uses TRBV29-1 and TRBJ1-2; D remains ambiguous. Germline-derived CDR1 and CDR2 are SQVTM and ANQGSEA. V lost 2 bases to trimming and J lost 5 bases, with 12 bases between them. There are 13 residues in the CDR3. The CDR3 DNA follows: TGCAGCGTTGAATTCTTCGGCTTATATGGCTACACCTTC. Protein: CSVEFFGLYGYTF.

The rearrangement links TRBV4-3 to TRBJ2-2; D call uncertain. The CDR3 runs 14 residues. Trimming pared 0 bases from V and 6 bases from J, leaving 8 bases between. Germline V gene data show CDR1 as LGHNA and CDR2 as YSLEER. As DNA, the CDR3 is TGCGCCAGCAGCCAAGACCGCGCCCCCGGGGAGCTGTTTTTT. This codes for CASSQDRAPGELFF.

V gene TRBV7-9 combines with J gene TRBJ2-6, with a possible D match to TRBD2 (6 bases). The CDR3 has 18 residues. V was cut by 5 bases and J by 2 bases, with 19 bases left in between. Germline CDR1 and CDR2: SEHNR and FQNEAQ (reference sequence). This chain's CDR3 is CASSPFLSGGTGANVLTF. The CDR3 DNA reads TGTGCCAGCAGCCCATTCTTGTCCGGCGGGACTGGGGCCAACGTCCTGACTTTC.

In this sample, this clone turned up a few times. The chain recombines TRBV4-3 with TRBJ1-2; D remains ambiguous. The CDR3 has 15 amino acids. The germline gives CDR1 LGHNA, CDR2 YSLEER. V was clipped by 0 bases and J by 2 bases, with 10 bases between them. The CDR3, as DNA: TGCGCCAGCAGCCAAGACTTTACGGAAAACTATGGCTACACCTTC. This codes for CASSQDFTENYGYTF.

This clone has more than one count but fewer than ten. The J gene is TRBJ2-5, the V gene TRBV6-5, with a possible D match to TRBD2 (5 bases). This CDR3 has 14 residues. V was pared by 0 bases and J by 0 bases, with 5 bases between. CDR1 is MNHEY, CDR2 SVGAGI, per germline. The CDR3 bases are TGTGCCAGCAGTTACTCGCGGGACCAAGAGACCCAGTACTTC. Translated: CASSYSRDQETQYF.

The chain carries TRBV2 and TRBJ1-2, with TRBD1 matching over 7 bases. This CDR3 region has 14 residues. Trimming at V came to 8 bases and at J to 2 bases, leaving 8 bases not matched to a gene. The germline V gene has CDR1 SNHLY and CDR2 FYNNEI. The CDR3 reads CASSDTGANYGYTF. CDR3 sequence (DNA): TGTGCCAGCTCAGACACAGGGGCGAACTATGGCTACACCTTC.

This clone was observed a few times. The V gene is TRBV4-3, the J gene TRBJ1-4; D possibly corresponds to TRBD1 (6 bases). Germline assignment: CDR1 LGHNA and CDR2 YSLEER. V lost 0 bases, J lost 7 bases, and 15 bases lay in between. This CDR3 comprises 16 residues. CDR3 loop: CASSQDPRGGGEKLFF. The CDR3 nucleotides are TGCGCCAGCAGCCAAGATCCGCGAGGGGGAGGTGAAAAACTGTTTTTT.

This clone appeared a few times. The chain combines TRBV29-1 with TRBJ2-7; 8 nucleotides agree with TRBD2. CDR3 length equals 14 residues. Germline CDR1 reads SQVTM; CDR2 reads ANQGSEA. The ends lost 4 bases at V and 2 bases at J; junction bases unmatched: 7. In nucleotides, the CDR3 is TGCAGCGTTGTGGAGCGGGGGTCTACCTACGAGCAGTACTTC. Its translation is CSVVERGSTYEQYF.

Worth noting for this clone: Other DNA variants within this sample encode the same CDR3. This chain joins TRBV30 and TRBJ2-7, with TRBD1 identical over 7 bases. Germline assignment: CDR1 GTSNPN and CDR2 SVGIG (reference sequence). J was trimmed by 2 bases and V by 0 bases; bases with no gene match: 4. The CDR3 has 14 residues. The CDR3 nucleotides read TGTGCCTGGAGTGTAGGGCAGGGGGCCTACGAGCAGTACTTC. It is translated as CAWSVGQGAYEQYF.

This sequence joins TRBV30 and TRBJ2-1, with TRBD1 matching 10 bases. V was pared by 8 bases and J by 7 bases, with 8 bases of the junction left unmatched. Germline CDR1 and CDR2: GTSNPN and SVGIG (reference sequence). The CDR3 runs 13 residues. The CDR3 DNA follows: TGTGCCACCAGACAGGGGGCAGCGAATGAGCAGTTCTTC. Translation gives CATRQGAANEQFF. Combining the CDR3 with reference TRBV30 and TRBJ2-1 gives the whole variable domain SQTIHQWPATLVQPVGSPLSLECTVEGTSNPNLYWYRQAAGRGLQLLFYSVGIGQISSEVPQNLSASRPQDRQFILSSKKLLLSDSGFYLCATRQGAANEQFFGPGTRLTVL.

In this sample, this clone turned up once. V and J are TRBV6-1 and TRBJ2-1; D tentatively reads TRBD1 or TRBD2 (5 bases each). Trimming stripped 5 bases from V and 7 bases from J, with 9 bases between. This CDR3 is 12 amino acids long. Per germline, CDR1 MNHNS and CDR2 SASEGT. The CDR3, as DNA: TGTGCCAGCAGTAAAGAGGGGAATGAGCAGTTCTTC. Residues: CASSKEGNEQFF.

Only one count was recorded for this clone. V is TRBV29-1 and J is TRBJ2-7; D perhaps matches TRBD1 (6 bases). Germline-derived CDR1 and CDR2 are SQVTM and ANQGSEA. CDR3 length: 12 residues. V was cut by 6 bases and J by 2 bases, with 11 bases left in between. CDR3 bases: TGCAGCGTCCAGGACAGTCCCTACGAGCAGTACTTC. Translated: CSVQDSPYEQYF.

This chain uses TRBV2 with TRBJ2-7; D is undetermined. Germline assignment: CDR1 SNHLY and CDR2 FYNNEI. The CDR3 length is 15 residues. The ends were cut back, 1 base at V and 0 bases at J, with 10 bases in the middle. CDR3: CASSEVQSTSYEQYF. In nucleotides, the CDR3 is TGTGCCAGCAGTGAAGTCCAGTCCACCTCCTACGAGCAGTACTTC.

The chain employs TRBV4-3 and TRBJ2-1, with 13 bases lining up with TRBD2. The V gene end was trimmed by 4 bases and the J gene end by 7 bases; junction bases not matched to a gene: 7. The CDR3 sequence is 16 residues long. Germline loops: CDR1 LGHNA, CDR2 YSLEER. The CDR3 region has the DNA TGCGCCAGCAGCCGCCATACTAGCGGGGGGGCGAATGAGCAGTTCTTC. Protein: CASSRHTSGGANEQFF.